The rows below give T cell receptor beta chains drawn from one sample of a study of vaccination and CD4 T cells after COVID-19. Using its own MiXCR run on the PCR reads, TCRdb lists one record per CDR3 protein. The table includes around 11,000 distinct CDR3 sequences, under 35% detected once. Their antigen targets remain unknown. Sequencing was performed on cultured CD4+ T cells from blood. The receptors shown here come from a human donor with COVID-19. Each CDR3 is given with its conserved first and last residue. The order of the fields is clone size, J gene, D gene, V gene, CDR3 DNA, CDR3 protein. D genes are given only for firm matches. Clone size appears in some rows only: once, few, many, or a class for an expanded clone.

NA	TRBJ2-3	TRBD2	TRBV11-3	TGTGCCAGCCGACTAGCGGGGGGAGGAACAGATGCGCAGTATTTT	CASRLAGGGTDAQYF
few	TRBJ1-4	NA	TRBV19	TGTGCCAGTAGTACCCCCAAAGGCAACAATGAAAAACTGTTTTTT	CASSTPKGNNEKLFF
NA	TRBJ1-3	NA	TRBV5-1	TGCGCCAGCAGCTTGGAAGGAAACTCTGGAAACACCATATATTTT	CASSLEGNSGNTIYF
NA	TRBJ1-3	TRBD1	TRBV6-1	TGTGCCAGCAGGAAGACAGGGGTGGGAAACACCATATATTTT	CASRKTGVGNTIYF
NA	TRBJ1-4	NA	TRBV19	TGCGCCAGTAGTATAGAAGCGAGACCAAGGGGACTGTTTTTT	CASSIEARPRGLFF
NA	TRBJ1-2	NA	TRBV6-1	TGTGCCAGCAGCCTCGGTTCTTATGGCTACACCTTC	CASSLGSYGYTF
few	TRBJ1-2	TRBD1	TRBV6-2/TRBV6-3	TGTGCCAGCAGAGCGGGACAGGGTGCCTATGGCTACACCTTC	CASRAGQGAYGYTF
NA	TRBJ2-5	TRBD1	TRBV7-9	TGTGCCAGCAGCTTACGGGACAGGGGGCTGCGGACCCAGTACTTC	CASSLRDRGLRTQYF
NA	TRBJ2-7	NA	TRBV24-1	TGTGCCACCAACGCGGTGGTACCGGGCGGGACACCGTACTACGAGCAGTACTTC	CATNAVVPGGTPYYEQYF
NA	TRBJ1-2	NA	TRBV7-9	TGTGCCAGCAGCTTAGCGCACCAGAGTGAGGGCTACACCTTC	CASSLAHQSEGYTF
NA	TRBJ2-3	TRBD1	TRBV11-3	TGTGCCAGCAGCTTAGTCGGCGGGACAGGGGGCTGGGGGATTGATACGCAGTATTTT	CASSLVGGTGGWGIDTQYF
few	TRBJ2-6	TRBD1	TRBV15	TGTGCCACCAGCCCGACAGGGTCCGGGGCCAACGTCCTGACTTTC	CATSPTGSGANVLTF
NA	TRBJ1-1	NA	TRBV28	TGTGCCAGCAGTCTCAGCGGTACTGAAGCTTTCTTT	CASSLSGTEAFF
NA	TRBJ1-6	NA	TRBV6-4	TGTGCCAGCAGTGAAGACTATAATTCACCCCTCCACTTT	CASSEDYNSPLHF
NA	TRBJ1-6	NA	TRBV6-1	TGTGCCAGCAGGAGGGACGGGAATTCATCCCTCCACTTT	CASRRDGNSSLHF
few	TRBJ2-3	TRBD2	TRBV20-1	TGCAGTGCTCCGAGCGGGGGGGGTGGTCGCGGTAAAACAGATACGCAGTATTTT	CSAPSGGGGRGKTDTQYF
few	TRBJ1-2	TRBD1	TRBV20-1	TGCAGTGCTAGAGAGGACAGGTTTGTGCATGGCTACACCTTC	CSAREDRFVHGYTF
NA	TRBJ2-1	TRBD2	TRBV20-1	TGCAGTGCCACCACTAGAGCGGGGGGTTATGAGCAGTTCTTC	CSATTRAGGYEQFF
few	TRBJ1-2	NA	TRBV20-1	TGCAGTGCCGGGGGCAGCCTGCAGGAAGTCTATGGCTACACCTTC	CSAGGSLQEVYGYTF
NA	TRBJ2-3	NA	TRBV11-2	TGTGCCAGCAGCTTAGCGGGCAGGGTCACAGATACGCAGTATTTT	CASSLAGRVTDTQYF
NA	TRBJ2-5	NA	TRBV28	TGTGCCAGCAGTTCGAGCCAAGAGACCCAGTACTTC	CASSSSQETQYF
few	TRBJ1-5	NA	TRBV4-3	TGCGCCAGCAGCCAAGCTAGAGGTAGCAATCAGCCCCAGCATTTT	CASSQARGSNQPQHF
NA	TRBJ2-3	TRBD2	TRBV7-2	TGTGCCAGCAGCTTAGTGGCGGGGGGGCGTACAGATACGCAGTATTTT	CASSLVAGGRTDTQYF
NA	TRBJ2-5	NA	TRBV5-8	TGTGCCAGCAGCTTGGCCGAGACCCAGTACTTC	CASSLAETQYF
NA	TRBJ2-7	TRBD1	TRBV19	TGTGCCAGTAGTATTGAGACAGGGGCAACCTACGAGCAGTACTTC	CASSIETGATYEQYF
NA	TRBJ2-1	NA	TRBV6-4	TGTGCCAGCAGTGACTCGGGGGCGGTTGGGACCAATGAGCAGTTCTTC	CASSDSGAVGTNEQFF
NA	TRBJ2-7	NA	TRBV27	TGTGCCAGCAGTTTCCGGGGCGAGGCAGGGTACGAGCAGTACTTC	CASSFRGEAGYEQYF
NA	TRBJ1-1	TRBD1	TRBV4-2	TGTGCCAGCAGCCAGGTTTGGACAGGGGGAACTGAAGCTTTCTTT	CASSQVWTGGTEAFF
NA	TRBJ2-5	TRBD2	TRBV10-1	TGCGCCAGCAGTGAGGTAGCGGGGAGATATCAAGAGACCCAGTACTTC	CASSEVAGRYQETQYF
NA	TRBJ1-3	NA	TRBV4-1	TGCGCCAGCAGCCAAGGGTCTGGAAACACCATATATTTT	CASSQGSGNTIYF
NA	TRBJ2-2	TRBD2	TRBV5-1	TGCGCCAGCAGCGCTAAGCGGGGGGACACCGGGGAGCTGTTTTTT	CASSAKRGDTGELFF
NA	TRBJ2-3	NA	TRBV24-1	TGTGCCACCAGTGATTTAGGGCGAACCACAGATACGCAGTATTTT	CATSDLGRTTDTQYF
NA	TRBJ2-3	TRBD2	TRBV12-3/TRBV12-4	TGTGCCAGCACTCCCGGGGGGGGCACAGATACGCAGTATTTT	CASTPGGGTDTQYF
few	TRBJ2-3	NA	TRBV19	TGTGCCAGTAGGGGGTCGGGAGATACGCAGTATTTT	CASRGSGDTQYF
NA	TRBJ2-5	TRBD2	TRBV11-3	TGTGCCAGCAGCTTAGAGTCTAGCGGGGCGGAGACCCAGTACTTC	CASSLESSGAETQYF
few	TRBJ2-3	TRBD1	TRBV28	TGTGCCAGCAGTCCCAACAGGGGGCGCGGTACAGATACGCAGTATTTT	CASSPNRGRGTDTQYF
few	TRBJ1-1	TRBD1	TRBV19	TGTGCCAGTAGTACGTCAGGGGGGGACACTGAAGCTTTCTTT	CASSTSGGDTEAFF
few	TRBJ1-4	NA	TRBV7-9	TGTGCCAGCAGCCTTCGACAGACAACTAATGAAAAACTGTTTTTT	CASSLRQTTNEKLFF
NA	TRBJ1-1	TRBD1	TRBV12-3/TRBV12-4	TGTGCCAGCACCAATTCCCGGACAGGGGGCTGGGGCACTGAAGCTTTCTTT	CASTNSRTGGWGTEAFF
few	TRBJ2-2	TRBD1	TRBV5-1	TGCGCCAGCAGCTATTCGGGACAGGGGAGCACCGGGGAGCTGTTTTTT	CASSYSGQGSTGELFF
NA	TRBJ1-6	TRBD1	TRBV5-4	TGTGCCAGCAGCACCATGACAGGGATCAGGTCACCCCTCCACTTT	CASSTMTGIRSPLHF
few	TRBJ2-5	NA	TRBV7-8	TGTGCCAGCAGCTTACAGGGAAGGTACCAAGAGACCCAGTACTTC	CASSLQGRYQETQYF
few	TRBJ2-7	TRBD2	TRBV20-1	TGCAGTGCTAGCGGGGGGACCTACGAGCAGTACTTC	CSASGGTYEQYF
few	TRBJ2-3	TRBD2	TRBV6-2/TRBV6-3	TGTGCCAGCAGCAACCTAGCGGGGGGTACCCAGATCCCGCAGTATTTT	CASSNLAGGTQIPQYF
few	TRBJ2-7	TRBD1	TRBV11-2	TGTGCCAGCAGCTTCCGGGACAGCGACTACGAGCAGTACTTC	CASSFRDSDYEQYF
NA	TRBJ2-7	TRBD1	TRBV7-2	TGTGCCAGCAGCGCTACACCAGGGGGCGAGCAGTACTTC	CASSATPGGEQYF
few	TRBJ1-2	TRBD1	TRBV30	TGTGCCTGGGGAACAGGGGACCGCTATGGCTACACCTTC	CAWGTGDRYGYTF
few	TRBJ2-7	TRBD1	TRBV6-1	TGTGCCACCTCTGGCGGGACAGGGCACTACGAGCAGTACTTC	CATSGGTGHYEQYF
few	TRBJ2-3	TRBD2	TRBV6-1	TGTGCCAGCAAGAATCGACTAGCAAGCACAGATACGCAGTATTTT	CASKNRLASTDTQYF
NA	TRBJ1-1	NA	TRBV11-3	TGTGCCAGCAGCCCAAGGACGGGTGAGACTGAAGCTTTCTTT	CASSPRTGETEAFF
NA	TRBJ2-3	NA	TRBV5-4	TGTGCCAGCAGCTTGCATACAGATACGCAGTATTTT	CASSLHTDTQYF
NA	TRBJ1-5	TRBD1	TRBV18	TGTGCCAGCTCACCCGGGACAGGGGACTATCAGCCCCAGCATTTT	CASSPGTGDYQPQHF
NA	TRBJ1-5	TRBD1	TRBV6-5	TGTGCCAGCAGTTCCGCCCGGACAGGTGGGAATCAGCCCCAGCATTTT	CASSSARTGGNQPQHF
few	TRBJ1-1	TRBD1	TRBV24-1	TGTGCCACCAGTGATTTGCAAGATCTAGACAGGGGCGTCGGTGAGGCTGAAGCTTTCTTT	CATSDLQDLDRGVGEAEAFF
NA	TRBJ1-1	NA	TRBV28	TGTGCCAGCAGGGACGTGATGAACACTGAAGCTTTCTTT	CASRDVMNTEAFF
few	TRBJ1-2	NA	TRBV19	TGTGCCAGTAGTATCCTTGCGGGAGGGTATGGCTACACCTTC	CASSILAGGYGYTF
NA	TRBJ2-3	NA	TRBV2	TGTGCCAGCAGTCTTGAGGGAACAGATACGCAGTATTTT	CASSLEGTDTQYF